A single sample is the source of the 3 T cell receptor beta chains below, sequenced in a study of cytomegalovirus exposure and HLA in healthy donors. The PCR used 60 Vbeta and 13 Jbeta primers. The table came from immunoSEQ multiplex PCR; TCRdb's copy has only in-frame clones and leaves some out. This sample has 100,000 to 120,000 clones, with over 75% found just once. Source material: PBMCs. The origin of the receptors is a woman younger than 30 in good health and CMV-seronegative.

The DNA for the CDR3 is TGTGCCTGTCTTCCGGTAGCCACCACCGGGGAGCTGTTTTTT. Its protein product is CACLPVATTGELFF. The chain joins TRBV30 to TRBJ2-2; no firm D call. Per the germline V gene, CDR1 is GTSNPN and CDR2 is SVGIG (reference sequence). V dropped 6 bases and J dropped 4 bases, with 15 bases sitting between them. The CDR3 contains 14 residues.

This chain connects TRBV9 to TRBJ2-7; 10 positions match TRBD2. CDR3 length: 15 amino acids. The junction had 0 bases not matched to a gene; V was cut back by 0 bases and J by 0 bases. The germline V gene has CDR1 SGDLS and CDR2 YYNGEE. Here the CDR3 DNA reads TGTGCCAGCAGCGTAGCTAGCGGGGGCTCCTACGAGCAGTACTTC. Translated, it gives CASSVASGGSYEQYF.

This clone occurred once. This rearrangement joins TRBV15 to TRBJ1-1; 9 nucleotides match TRBD1. The CDR3 is 15 residues long. J gave up 5 bases and V 0 bases, and 4 bases lay outside the gene matches. Germline V gene data show CDR1 as LNHNV and CDR2 as YYDKDF (reference sequence). CDR3 sequence: CATSRDRGQGTEAFF. DNA for the CDR3: TGTGCCACCAGCAGAGATCGCGGACAGGGGACTGAAGCTTTCTTT. The full variable domain, with the rest looked up from reference TRBV15 and TRBJ1-1, is DAMVIQNPRYQVTQFGKPVTLSCSQTLNHNVMYWYQQKSSQAPKLLFHYYDKDFNNEADTPDNFQSRRPNTSFCFLDIRSPGLGDTAMYLCATSRDRGQGTEAFFGQGTRLTVV.